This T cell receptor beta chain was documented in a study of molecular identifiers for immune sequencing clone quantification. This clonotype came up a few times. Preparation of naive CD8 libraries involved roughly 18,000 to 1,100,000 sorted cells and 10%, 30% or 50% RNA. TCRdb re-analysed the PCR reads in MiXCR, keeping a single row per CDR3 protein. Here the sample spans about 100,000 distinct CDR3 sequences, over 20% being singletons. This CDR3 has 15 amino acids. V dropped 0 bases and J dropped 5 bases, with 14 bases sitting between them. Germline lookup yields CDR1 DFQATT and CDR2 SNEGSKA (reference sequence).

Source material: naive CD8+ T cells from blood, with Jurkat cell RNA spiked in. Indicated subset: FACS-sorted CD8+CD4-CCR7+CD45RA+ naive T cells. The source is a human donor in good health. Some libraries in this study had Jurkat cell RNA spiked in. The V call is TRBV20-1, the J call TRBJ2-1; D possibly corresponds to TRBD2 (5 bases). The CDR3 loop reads CSARDGGSADNEQFF. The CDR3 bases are TGCAGTGCTAGAGACGGTGGGAGCGCAGACAATGAGCAGTTCTTC.